This TCR beta chain came from a study of blood T cell repertoires in COVID-19. Study as a whole: Italy, Spain and the United States were the sources of the convalescent and acute COVID-19 samples. T cells, B-cell-depleted T cells, or PBMCs provided the cDNA or gDNA that served as material.

The table lists this clone with a few counts. The authors' processing: Estimated nucleated cell counts came from reference gene primer amplification. Method: immunoSEQ multiplex PCR; TCRdb's copy keeps in-frame clones and lacks some. The V and J calls and clone size were taken over from that table, and D and trimming were inferred from the DNA. Here the sample spans about 160,000 clones, around 80% being singletons. This clonotype was obtained from a woman aged 80 or over with acute or convalescent COVID-19. Sequencing was carried out using peripheral blood.

The chain's CDR3 is CASSRQGCNQPQHF. The CDR3 DNA follows: TGTGCCAGCAGTAGACAGGGGTGCAATCAGCCCCAGCATTTT. The gene calls are TRBV6-7 and TRBJ1-5, with 8 bases matching TRBD1. TRBV6-7 is annotated as an ORF whose role is uncertain. This CDR3 is 14 amino acids long. With V trimmed by 5 bases and J by 2 bases, 2 bases remained unmatched.